This is a list of T cell receptor beta chains from one sample in a study of memory CD4+ T cells and cytomegalovirus serostatus. Sequenced by immunoSEQ multiplex PCR; TCRdb stores in-frame clones only, minus some. The table includes some 44,000 clones, 76% detected once. What was sequenced was memory CD4+ T cells from blood. These receptors all come from an adult in good health and CMV-seronegative. Each CDR3 is given with its conserved first and last residue. Fields, in order: V gene, clone size, D gene, CDR3 length, J gene, CDR3 protein, CDR3 DNA. The D gene is left open where the match is weak. Size tells how often a clone was seen (once, few, many) or the class of an expanded clone, and some rows leave it out.

V: TRBV6-1; size: NA; D: NA; length: 18; J: TRBJ2-2; CDR3: CASSAKPRDLANGGELFF; DNA: TGTGCCAGCAGTGCTAAACCCAGGGATCTGGCTAATGGCGGGGAGCTGTTTTTT
V: TRBV18; size: NA; D: NA; length: 14; J: TRBJ2-3; CDR3: CASSPVPSTDTQYF; DNA: TGTGCCAGCTCACCGGTCCCTAGCACAGATACGCAGTATTTT
V: TRBV18; size: NA; D: TRBD1; length: 14; J: TRBJ2-7; CDR3: CASSPPGQLYEQYF; DNA: TGTGCCAGCTCACCACCGGGACAGCTTTACGAGCAGTACTTC
V: TRBV5-1; size: few; D: NA; length: 15; J: TRBJ1-4; CDR3: CASSYRGADNEKLFF; DNA: TGCGCCAGCAGCTACCGCGGGGCGGATAATGAAAAACTGTTTTTT
V: TRBV15; size: NA; D: NA; length: 13; J: TRBJ1-1; CDR3: CATGADLNTEAFF; DNA: TGTGCCACCGGGGCAGACCTAAACACTGAAGCTTTCTTT
V: TRBV29-1; size: NA; D: NA; length: 16; J: TRBJ2-6; CDR3: CSVEGLGTAGANVLTF; DNA: TGCAGCGTTGAAGGTCTTGGGACTGCTGGGGCCAACGTCCTGACTTTC
V: TRBV5-1; size: NA; D: TRBD1; length: 14; J: TRBJ2-2; CDR3: CASSQGQTDGELFF; DNA: TGCGCCAGCAGCCAGGGACAGACCGACGGGGAGCTGTTTTTT
V: TRBV4-1; size: NA; D: TRBD2; length: 17; J: TRBJ2-7; CDR3: CASSQKVYGLAGDEQYF; DNA: TGCGCCAGCAGCCAAAAAGTCTATGGACTAGCGGGGGACGAGCAGTACTTC
V: TRBV18; size: NA; D: TRBD1; length: 14; J: TRBJ1-1; CDR3: CASSPQQGFTEAFF; DNA: TGTGCCAGCTCTCCCCAACAGGGGTTCACTGAAGCTTTCTTT
V: TRBV7-9; size: few; D: NA; length: 13; J: TRBJ1-1; CDR3: CASSLKSGTEAFF; DNA: TGTGCCAGCAGCTTAAAATCTGGTACTGAAGCTTTCTTT
V: TRBV11-3; size: NA; D: TRBD1; length: 14; J: TRBJ2-1; CDR3: CASSPRDREGEQFF; DNA: TGTGCCAGCAGCCCCCGGGACAGGGAGGGTGAGCAGTTCTTC
V: TRBV5-1; size: NA; D: NA; length: 15; J: TRBJ2-3; CDR3: CASSSGPGWTDTQYF; DNA: TGCGCCAGCAGCTCGGGGCCGGGGTGGACAGATACGCAGTATTTT
V: TRBV7-9; size: few; D: NA; length: 16; J: TRBJ1-1; CDR3: CASSPLAGPRGTEAFF; DNA: TGTGCCAGCAGTCCGCTGGCAGGGCCGAGGGGCACTGAAGCTTTCTTT
V: TRBV27; size: NA; D: TRBD2; length: 17; J: TRBJ2-2; CDR3: CASSRLAGGSNTGELFF; DNA: TGTGCCAGCAGCAGACTAGCGGGGGGATCTAACACCGGGGAGCTGTTTTTT
V: TRBV7-2; size: NA; D: TRBD1; length: 16; J: TRBJ2-2; CDR3: CASRRQTGTYTGELFF; DNA: TGTGCCAGCAGACGTCAGACAGGGACCTACACCGGGGAGCTGTTTTTT
V: TRBV7-9; size: NA; D: NA; length: 18; J: TRBJ1-3; CDR3: CASGTLAGRSRNSNTIYF; DNA: TGTGCCAGCGGAACGTTGGCAGGGCGATCTCGGAACTCGAACACCATATATTTT
V: TRBV28; size: NA; D: NA; length: 17; J: TRBJ2-4; CDR3: CASLPGQLLVAKNIQYF; DNA: TGTGCCAGCCTACCGGGACAATTACTCGTAGCCAAAAACATTCAGTACTTC
V: TRBV20-1; size: few; D: NA; length: 11; J: TRBJ1-2; CDR3: CSAIDNYGYTF; DNA: TGCAGTGCTATCGATAACTATGGCTACACCTTC
V: TRBV11-2; size: NA; D: NA; length: 15; J: TRBJ2-3; CDR3: CASSLGDPYTDTQYF; DNA: TGTGCCAGCAGCCTTGGGGACCCATACACAGATACGCAGTATTTT
V: TRBV7-9; size: once; D: NA; length: 15; J: TRBJ1-1; CDR3: CASSLAGSMNTEAFF; DNA: TGTGCCAGCAGCTTAGCAGGGAGCATGAACACTGAAGCTTTCTTT
V: TRBV19; size: NA; D: TRBD1; length: 15; J: TRBJ1-5; CDR3: CASSTGQGSNQPQHF; DNA: TGTGCCAGTAGTACAGGACAGGGTAGCAATCAGCCCCAGCATTTT
V: TRBV5-1; size: NA; D: NA; length: 14; J: TRBJ2-3; CDR3: CASSFGQDTDTQYF; DNA: TGCGCCAGCAGCTTCGGGCAGGACACAGATACGCAGTATTTT
V: TRBV5-6; size: NA; D: NA; length: 16; J: TRBJ1-3; CDR3: CASSLRGLGTGNTIYF; DNA: TGTGCCAGCAGCTTGAGGGGCCTGGGCACTGGAAACACCATATATTTT
V: TRBV12-5; size: NA; D: TRBD1; length: 14; J: TRBJ1-1; CDR3: CASGISGQGGKAFF; DNA: TGTGCTAGTGGTATATCCGGACAGGGGGGTAAAGCTTTCTTT
V: TRBV11-2; size: many; D: NA; length: 13; J: TRBJ1-4; CDR3: CASSLSTDEKLFF; DNA: TGTGCCAGCAGCCTAAGTACAGATGAAAAACTGTTTTTT
V: TRBV14; size: NA; D: TRBD2; length: 15; J: TRBJ2-7; CDR3: CASSRLAGGSYEQYF; DNA: TGTGCCAGCAGCAGACTAGCGGGGGGATCCTACGAGCAGTACTTC
V: TRBV27; size: NA; D: TRBD2; length: 19; J: TRBJ2-5; CDR3: CASSRAASGGSRTQETQYF; DNA: TGTGCCAGCAGCCGAGCGGCTAGCGGGGGGTCACGGACTCAAGAGACCCAGTACTTC
V: TRBV5-4; size: NA; D: NA; length: 14; J: TRBJ1-2; CDR3: CASKSGAEDYGYTF; DNA: TGTGCCAGCAAGTCGGGGGCTGAGGACTATGGCTACACCTTC